Given below is one TCR beta chain in context. The data belong to a study of radiotherapy plus CTLA-4 blockade in lung cancer. The overall study: Of the patients, 15% to 20% showed objective responses and more than 30% attained disease control.

V was clipped by 6 bases and J by 1 base, with 15 bases between them. CDR3 size: 16 residues. Germline V gene data show CDR1 as SNHLY and CDR2 as FYNNEI. With ipilimumab providing CTLA-4 blockade, focal radiation was administered to patients who had chemo-refractory metastatic non-small-cell lung cancer. This table comes from immunoSEQ multiplex PCR, and its TCRdb copy is limited to in-frame clones, with some not included. The data show approximately 60,000 clones, roughly 80% seen once. This specimen consisted of peripheral blood, obtained from a patient treated with radiotherapy plus ipilimumab. The chain joins TRBV2 to TRBJ2-2, with D hard to call. This TCR derives from a human donor with non-small cell lung cancer who had a complete response to radiotherapy plus ipilimumab. The CDR3: CASRPPRTVNTGELFF. The CDR3 DNA is TGTGCCAGCAGACCACCGAGGACGGTGAACACCGGGGAGCTGTTTTTT.